Listed below are T cell receptor beta chains from one sample, sequenced in a study of OX40 agonist ivuxolimab in advanced cancers. Data came from immunoSEQ multiplex PCR; TCRdb stores just in-frame clones and leaves some out. The repertoire holds 100,000 or so clones, more than 75% seen once, with less than 2% in the top ten. This specimen consisted of CD4+ or CD8+ T cells sorted from blood, obtained in a trial of the OX40 agonist ivuxolimab. These receptors were taken from an adult with an advanced solid tumor such as melanoma, head and neck, liver or kidney cancer. CDR3s include the opening cysteine and the closing phenylalanine or tryptophan. Each record gives: CDR3 length, V gene, J gene, clone size, D gene, CDR3 DNA, CDR3 protein. A D gene is named only where the DNA matches it firmly. Some rows have no size entry. The others give once, few or many, or a class for an expanded clone.

>12|TRBV11-2|TRBJ1-2|-|TRBD1
TGTGCCAGCAGCTCCCAGGGGGTGGGCTACACCTTC
CASSSQGVGYTF
>14|TRBV19|TRBJ2-1|-|TRBD2
TGTGCCAGTAGTACGACTAGCGGGAGCAATGAGCAGTTCTTC
CASSTTSGSNEQFF
>14|TRBV5-6|TRBJ2-3|-|-
TGTGCCAGCAGCTATAGGGGAGGCGTAGATACGCAGTATTTT
CASSYRGGVDTQYF
>16|TRBV5-4|TRBJ2-3|-|TRBD1
TGTGCCAGCAGCCCGGACAGGGGAATAATAACAGATACGCAGTATTTT
CASSPDRGIITDTQYF
>11|TRBV2|TRBJ2-5|-|-
TGTGCCAGCAGACGGCAAGAGACCCAGTACTTC
CASRRQETQYF
>13|TRBV4-2|TRBJ2-4|-|TRBD1
TGTGCCAGCAGCCAACAGGGGGCTAACATTCAGTACTTC
CASSQQGANIQYF
>14|TRBV7-2|TRBJ2-5|-|TRBD2
TGTGCCAGCAGCTTTTGGGAGGGCCTTGAGACCCAGTACTTC
CASSFWEGLETQYF
>13|TRBV7-7|TRBJ2-2|-|-
TGTGCTAGCAGCTACTCAGGGTCCGGGGAGCTGTTTTTT
CASSYSGSGELFF
>12|TRBV7-9|TRBJ1-1|-|-
TGTGCCAGCAGCTTTCAGGCCACTGAAGCTTTCTTT
CASSFQATEAFF
>11|TRBV11-2|TRBJ2-1|-|-
TGTGCCAGCAGCTCGGGGCCGGGGCAGTTCTTC
CASSSGPGQFF
>13|TRBV7-2|TRBJ2-7|-|-
TGTGCCAGCAGCAACGGGGCGGCCTACGAGCAGTACTTC
CASSNGAAYEQYF
>12|TRBV27|TRBJ2-3|-|-
TGTGCCAGCAGTTCAGGATCAGATACGCAGTATTTT
CASSSGSDTQYF
>13|TRBV19|TRBJ1-2|-|-
TGTGCCAGTAGCCCGCGGGGACCGGATGGCTACACCTTC
CASSPRGPDGYTF
>15|TRBV10-2|TRBJ1-5|-|TRBD1
TGCGCCAGCAGCCGGGACAGGGGGCTCGGTCAGCCCCAGCATTTT
CASSRDRGLGQPQHF
>16|TRBV18|TRBJ2-1|-|-
TGTGCCAGCTCACCACCGGTTGGCCGTTCCTACAATGAGCAGTTCTTC
CASSPPVGRSYNEQFF
>15|TRBV7-9|TRBJ1-5|-|TRBD1
TGTGCCAGCAGCCAGGGACAGGGTGGCAATCAGCCCCAGCATTTT
CASSQGQGGNQPQHF
>14|TRBV5-1|TRBJ1-4|-|TRBD1
TGCGCCAGCAGCCCCCGGGACAGCAGTGAAAAACTGTTTTTT
CASSPRDSSEKLFF
>13|TRBV5-1|TRBJ2-3|-|-
TGCGCCAGCAGCTTGGCTCTAGAAGATACGCAGTATTTT
CASSLALEDTQYF
>15|TRBV5-1|TRBJ1-2|-|-
TGCGCCAGCAGCTCCACGGACAGCACTAACTATGGCTACACCTTC
CASSSTDSTNYGYTF
>14|TRBV5-1|TRBJ1-3|few|-
TGCGCCAGCAGCTCAAACGCAGATGGAAACACCATATATTTT
CASSSNADGNTIYF
>14|TRBV19|TRBJ1-4|few|-
TGTGCCAGTAGTAACGGGGTACCTAATGAAAAACTGTTTTTT
CASSNGVPNEKLFF
>13|TRBV25-1|TRBJ2-5|few|-
TGTGCCAGCAGTGACGCAGCCCAAGAGACCCAGTACTTC
CASSDAAQETQYF
>14|TRBV5-8|TRBJ1-1|-|-
TGTGCCAGCAGCTTGGCTTGGGGGGGCACTGAAGCTTTCTTT
CASSLAWGGTEAFF
>18|TRBV27|TRBJ2-7|-|TRBD2
TGTGCCAGCAGCCTTTCTGGACTAGCGGGAGGGCTAACCTACGAGCAGTACTTC
CASSLSGLAGGLTYEQYF
>14|TRBV6-5|TRBJ1-2|-|-
TGTGCCAGCAGTCCAGGAGAAGCTAACTATGGCTACACCTTC
CASSPGEANYGYTF
>14|TRBV6-5|TRBJ1-2|-|-
TGTGCCAGCAGTTACACAGTCCGTGGCTATGGCTACACCTTC
CASSYTVRGYGYTF
>18|TRBV5-1|TRBJ2-7|-|TRBD2
TGCGCCAGCAGCCCGGGACTAGCGGGAATCAAAGACTCCTACGAGCAGTACTTC
CASSPGLAGIKDSYEQYF
>14|TRBV2|TRBJ1-2|few|-
TGTGCCAGCAGTGCTAGCCTGTGGGTCTATGGCTACACCTTC
CASSASLWVYGYTF
>17|TRBV5-1|TRBJ2-1|-|-
TGCGCCAGCAGCTTGGGACACGGGAGAGGGGGTGAAAATGAGCAGTTCTTC
CASSLGHGRGGENEQFF
>15|TRBV5-1|TRBJ2-1|-|TRBD2
TGCGCCAGCAGCTTGGTGACTAGCTGGTACAATGAGCAGTTCTTC
CASSLVTSWYNEQFF
>13|TRBV11-2|TRBJ2-1|-|-
TGTGCCAGCAGCTTGAGGCGGGATAATGAGCAGTTCTTC
CASSLRRDNEQFF
>14|TRBV19|TRBJ2-3|-|TRBD2
TGTGCCAGTAGTATAGGGCTAGCGGGAGATACGCAGTATTTT
CASSIGLAGDTQYF
>12|TRBV11-3|TRBJ2-5|-|-
TGTGCCAGCAGCGCGTTTGATGAGACCCAGTACTTC
CASSAFDETQYF
>13|TRBV10-2|TRBJ2-7|-|-
TGCGCCAGCAGTATCAGGGGAAGGGAAGAGCAGTACTTC
CASSIRGREEQYF
>17|TRBV7-8|TRBJ2-3|-|TRBD2
TGTGCCAGCAGCCGGGCGGCTAGCGGACTCCCCACAGATACGCAGTATTTT
CASSRAASGLPTDTQYF
>13|TRBV19|TRBJ2-7|-|TRBD1
TGTGCCAGTAGAAGAGGGGGCTCTACGGAGCAGTACTTC
CASRRGGSTEQYF
>15|TRBV28|TRBJ2-2|-|-
TGTGCCAGCAGCTCTGTTCACGGATGGACCGGGGAGCTGTTTTTT
CASSSVHGWTGELFF
>14|TRBV5-1|TRBJ2-2|-|TRBD1
TGCGCCAGCAGCCCCGGGACAGCCACCGGGGAGCTGTTTTTT
CASSPGTATGELFF